Presented here are 32 T cell receptor beta chains from one specimen sequenced in a study of long-term antiretroviral therapy in people with HIV. Samples were assayed with immunoSEQ v3.0 at survey level. TCRdb's table, derived via immunoSEQ multiplex PCR, lists solely in-frame clones and lacks some. Of around 23,000 clones in the sample, roughly 80% were seen once. Sample: unsorted PBMCs, taken 0.3 years after starting antiretroviral therapy. Receptors were obtained from a man aged 50-60 years with HIV.

This chain joins TRBV28 and TRBJ2-3, with D tentatively TRBD1 (5 bases). The germline gives CDR1 MDHEN, CDR2 SYDVKM. Trimming removed 6 bases at V and 2 bases at J, with 12 bases between. The CDR3 length is 14 residues. The CDR3 DNA sequence: TGTGCCAGCAGGACCCGGACAAACACAGATACGCAGTATTTT. Translation gives CASRTRTNTDTQYF.

This clone was observed a single time. The chain joins TRBV18 to TRBJ2-7; 7 nucleotides match TRBD1. The germline CDR1 and CDR2 sequences are KGHSH and LQKENI. V gave up 6 bases and J gave up 3 bases; unmatched junction bases: 11. The CDR3 runs to 15 residues. CDR3 nucleotide sequence: TGTGCCAGCTCCTCGACAAGCCGGGACAGCTACGAGCAGTACTTC. Its translation: CASSSTSRDSYEQYF.

The chain joins TRBV28 to TRBJ1-5; D unclear. Germline CDR1 MDHEN, CDR2 SYDVKM. This CDR3 spans 13 amino acids. V was clipped by 8 bases and J by 4 bases, with 12 bases between them. The CDR3 sequence: CASETVLNQPQHF. CDR3 in DNA: TGTGCCAGCGAAACAGTGCTAAATCAGCCCCAGCATTTT.

The V and J genes are TRBV7-9 and TRBJ2-1; D remains ambiguous. Trimming took off 2 bases at V and 5 bases at J, with 7 bases between the two ends. The CDR3 loop spans 13 amino acids. Germline V gives CDR1 SEHNR, CDR2 FQNEAQ (reference sequence). This CDR3 is CASSLLLHNEQFF. The CDR3 DNA is TGTGCCAGCAGCTTACTTCTTCACAATGAGCAGTTCTTC.

The J gene is TRBJ2-1, the V gene TRBV28; 8 bases are shared with TRBD2. This CDR3 has 17 residues. Germline CDR1 and CDR2: MDHEN and SYDVKM. The trim removed 5 bases at V and 2 bases at J, leaving 11 bases unmatched. This CDR3 is CASSPRLAHQTYNEQFF. The CDR3 DNA reads as TGTGCCAGCAGTCCCCGACTAGCGCATCAGACCTACAATGAGCAGTTCTTC.

V gene TRBV5-6 combines with J gene TRBJ2-5; tentatively, D is TRBD1 or TRBD2 (5 bases each). CDR3 length equals 14 residues. Per the germline V gene, CDR1 is SGHDT and CDR2 is YYEEEE. V shed 4 bases and J shed 2 bases, with 12 bases lying between them. CDR3: CASSHGTVQETQYF. The CDR3, as DNA: TGTGCCAGCAGCCACGGGACGGTACAAGAGACCCAGTACTTC. Together with reference TRBV5-6 and TRBJ2-5, the CDR3 gives the full variable domain: DAGVTQSPTHLIKTRGQQVTLRCSPKSGHDTVSWYQQALGQGPQFIFQYYEEEERQRGNFPDRFSGHQFPNYSSELNVNALLLGDSALYLCASSHGTVQETQYFGPGTRLLVL.

This clone has only a few counts. The chain employs TRBV28 and TRBJ1-6; D unresolved. Germline lookup yields CDR1 MDHEN and CDR2 SYDVKM. The CDR3 covers 16 residues. V was cut by 6 bases and J by 2 bases, with 14 bases left in between. The CDR3 bases are TGTGCCAGCAGGGAACTTATGGAGGCCTATAATTCACCCCTCCACTTT. Translation: CASRELMEAYNSPLHF.

Regarding this clone: The conserved closing phenylalanine or tryptophan is absent in this CDR3, likely reflecting a read error. The DNA is omitted, as the CDR3 cannot be located on it reliably, and the CDR3 follows TCRdb's listing. The rearrangement uses TRBV30 and TRBJ2-7; TRBD1 is the table's D call, not checked against the DNA. Germline CDR1 and CDR2: GTSNPN and SVGIG (reference sequence). The CDR3 is 10 residues long, counting both termini. The CDR3 protein is CAWSVLDRGI.

This rearrangement joins TRBV19 to TRBJ1-5, with a possible D match to TRBD1 (6 bases). Between the trimmed V and J ends, which lost 3 bases and 4 bases, there was a span of 25 bases. CDR1 LNHDA and CDR2 SQIVND come from the germline V gene (reference sequence). This CDR3 has 19 residues. CDR3 sequence: CASSIGAVRGGVKNQPQHF. The CDR3 region has the DNA TGTGCCAGTAGTATCGGGGCCGTCAGGGGAGGAGTTAAAAATCAGCCCCAGCATTTT.

The J gene is TRBJ1-5, the V gene TRBV9; TRBD1 aligns across 10 bases. The V gene's germline CDR1 is SGDLS and CDR2 YYNGEE. The CDR3 extends over 17 amino acids. Unmatched junction bases numbered 8, after V lost 1 base and J lost 4 bases. The CDR3 here is CASSVPPTGGGNQPQHF. The CDR3, as DNA: TGTGCCAGCAGCGTACCCCCGACAGGGGGCGGGAATCAGCCCCAGCATTTT.

This clone was seen a single time. This chain links TRBV7-2 with TRBJ1-1; D gene uncertain. The germline V and J ends were trimmed by 1 base and 4 bases, with 13 bases remaining between them. Per the germline V gene, CDR1 is SGHTA and CDR2 is FQGNSA. This CDR3 comprises 15 residues. CDR3 residues: CASSLVMTGLTEAFF. DNA for the CDR3: TGTGCCAGCAGCTTAGTAATGACCGGCCTCACTGAAGCTTTCTTT.

This chain joins TRBV6-4 and TRBJ2-1; D may be TRBD1 or TRBD2 (6 bases each). The CDR3 spans 15 residues. V lost 0 bases to trimming and J lost 4 bases, with 10 bases between them. CDR1 MRHNA and CDR2 SNTAGT come from the germline V gene. CDR3 amino acids: CASSDSGGAYNEQFF. The DNA of the CDR3 is TGTGCCAGCAGTGACTCCGGGGGCGCTTACAATGAGCAGTTCTTC.

V is TRBV18 and J is TRBJ2-7, with D unclear. Per the germline V gene, CDR1 is KGHSH and CDR2 is LQKENI. Trimming removed 3 bases at V and 2 bases at J, with 11 bases between. The CDR3 has 14 amino acids. The CDR3 spells CASSPPIDTYEQYF. Written as DNA, the CDR3 is TGTGCCAGCTCACCCCCGATAGATACCTACGAGCAGTACTTC.

The CDR3 DNA reads TGTGCCAGTAGATCCTGGCTAGCGGGGTACAATGAGCAGTTCTTC. Protein sequence: CASRSWLAGYNEQFF. V gene TRBV19 combines with J gene TRBJ2-1; TRBD2 matches at 9 bases. Germline lookup yields CDR1 LNHDA and CDR2 SQIVND (reference sequence). The CDR3 contains 15 residues. V dropped 6 bases and J dropped 4; count of bases not matched to a gene: 7.

This chain links TRBV11-3 with TRBJ2-5, with a weak D call TRBD1 (5 bases). CDR1 and CDR2 (germline): SGHNT, YENEEA. V lost 6 bases to trimming and J lost 3 bases, with 14 bases between them. The CDR3 spans 14 residues. CDR3 region: CASSDVGRKETQYF. DNA for the CDR3: TGTGCCAGCAGTGACGTGGGGCGGAAAGAGACCCAGTACTTC.

V gene TRBV9 combines with J gene TRBJ1-2, with a tentative D call TRBD1 (5 bases). There are 14 residues in the CDR3. With 0 bases removed from V and 7 bases from J, the gap between germline ends came to 13 bases. Germline V gene data show CDR1 as SGDLS and CDR2 as YYNGEE. CDR3 bases: TGTGCCAGCAGCGTAGCTCTAGGGGAAGGTGGCTACACCTTC. It specifies CASSVALGEGGYTF.

V and J are TRBV5-4 and TRBJ2-5, with 11 bases matching TRBD1. There are 16 residues in the CDR3. Germline CDR1 reads SGHNT; CDR2 reads YYREEE (reference sequence). The ends lost 0 bases at V and 6 bases at J; junction bases unmatched: 7. CDR3 nucleotide sequence: TGTGCCAGCAGCTTGGGAGGGACAGGGGGTTTAAAGACCCAGTACTTC. It is translated as CASSLGGTGGLKTQYF. Filled out from reference TRBV5-4 and TRBJ2-5, the complete variable domain reads ETGVTQSPTHLIKTRGQQVTLRCSSQSGHNTVSWYQQALGQGPQFIFQYYREEENGRGNFPPRFSGLQFPNYSSELNVNALELDDSALYLCASSLGGTGGLKTQYFGPGTRLLVL.

The V call is TRBV28, the J call TRBJ2-1; D is possibly TRBD2 (5 bases). Germline V lookup: CDR1 MDHEN, CDR2 SYDVKM. Trimming removed 5 bases from V and 0 bases from J, with 11 bases in between. This CDR3 spans 15 amino acids. CDR3 region: CASSARLASYNEQFF. The CDR3 DNA reads TGTGCCAGCAGTGCTCGGCTAGCCTCCTACAATGAGCAGTTCTTC.

CDR3 in amino acids: CASSFLSGTGYGEQYF. CDR3 nucleotide sequence: TGCGCCAGCAGCTTCCTCTCCGGGACAGGGTATGGAGAGCAGTACTTC. The rearrangement uses TRBV5-1 and TRBJ2-7, with 9 bases fitting TRBD1. Germline V gene data show CDR1 as SGHRS and CDR2 as YFSETQ. With V trimmed by 2 bases and J by 7 bases, 13 bases remained unmatched. CDR3 length: 16 amino acids.

This clone rates as medium-sized. The sample holds other DNA sequences that translate to the same CDR3. This chain joins TRBV25-1 and TRBJ2-7; no reliable D call. The germline CDR1 and CDR2 sequences are MGHDK and SYGVNS. This CDR3 comprises 12 residues. With 5 bases removed from V and 4 bases from J, the gap between germline ends came to 9 bases. The CDR3 loop is CASSKTEYEQYF. The DNA for the CDR3 is TGTGCCAGCAGTAAGACGGAATACGAGCAGTACTTC.

The chain has TRBV28 and TRBJ2-7; the match to TRBD2 covers 14 bases. J lost 1 base, V lost 6 bases, and 11 bases had no gene match. The CDR3 extends over 18 amino acids. From germline, CDR1 is MDHEN and CDR2 SYDVKM. The CDR3 nucleotides are TGTGCCAGCAGGCGGGGACTAGCGGGAGTAACCACGTCCTACGAGCAGTACTTC. Protein sequence: CASRRGLAGVTTSYEQYF.

The chain uses TRBV6-6 and TRBJ1-1, with D possibly matching TRBD1 (5 bases). The CDR3 is 12 residues long. CDR1 and CDR2 (germline): MNHNY, SVGAGI (reference sequence). The V end lost 7 bases, the J end lost 5 bases, and 11 bases lay between the germline ends. The CDR3 DNA is TGTGCCAGCACCCGTGAGGGGACTGAAGCTTTCTTT. As protein: CASTREGTEAFF.

This sequence joins TRBV6-4 and TRBJ2-3; 7 bases are shared with TRBD1. V lost 0 bases to trimming and J lost 3 bases; unmatched junction nucleotides: 15. Per the germline V gene, CDR1 is MRHNA and CDR2 is SNTAGT. This CDR3 has 19 residues. The DNA for the CDR3 is TGTGCCAGCAGTGACTCCGCCGTCTTAGGGGGCGGCATTACAGATACGCAGTATTTT. This sequence encodes CASSDSAVLGGGITDTQYF.

The chain carries TRBV5-1 and TRBJ1-1; D perhaps matches TRBD1 (5 bases). The CDR3 is 14 residues long. The germline V gene has CDR1 SGHRS and CDR2 YFSETQ. V gave up 6 bases and J gave up 1 base, with 13 bases separating them. CDR3 DNA sequence: TGCGCCAGCACCCCAGGGAATACGAACACTGAAGCTTTCTTT. Its translation: CASTPGNTNTEAFF.

The chain employs TRBV21-1 and TRBJ1-1. TRBV21-1 represents a pseudogene. CDR3 length: 13 amino acids. CDR3 region: CASSKVSGIEAFF. The CDR3 nucleotides are TGTGCCAGCAGCAAAGTGTCGGGCATAGAAGCTTTCTTT.

CDR3 DNA sequence: TGCGCCAGCAGCCAAGGGACTAGCGGAAAGGGATACGAGCAGTACTTC. Its translation: CASSQGTSGKGYEQYF. The gene calls are TRBV4-3 and TRBJ2-7; 10 bases agree with TRBD2. The CDR3 runs 16 residues. V shed 1 base, J shed 4 bases, and the junction held 7 bases outside the gene matches. CDR1 and CDR2 (germline): LGHNA, YSLEER.

The chain employs TRBV4-3 and TRBJ1-1; tentatively, D is TRBD1 (6 bases). V was cut by 2 bases and J by 5 bases, with 12 bases left in between. The CDR3 consists of 14 residues. The germline V gene encodes CDR1 LGHNA and CDR2 YSLEER. The CDR3, as DNA: TGCGCCAGCAGCCAACTCAGAGGGGGAACTGAAGCTTTCTTT. This sequence encodes CASSQLRGGTEAFF.

This chain uses TRBV28 with TRBJ2-3; 12 bases are shared with TRBD2. The J segment lost 6 bases and the V segment lost 5 bases, leaving 12 bases of the junction unmatched. The CDR3 has 17 amino acids. Germline V gene sequence: CDR1 MDHEN, CDR2 SYDVKM. The CDR3 sequence is CASSPPTSGGPRDTQYF. DNA for the CDR3: TGTGCCAGCAGTCCCCCGACTAGCGGGGGCCCCCGGGATACGCAGTATTTT.

This clone came up a few times. This CDR3 is CASSDSNRGHTGELFF. The CDR3 DNA follows: TGTGCCAGCAGTGACTCAAACAGGGGGCACACCGGGGAGCTGTTTTTT. The gene calls are TRBV6-4 and TRBJ2-2; 9 bases match TRBD1. V trimming: 0 bases; J trimming: 3 bases; junction bases outside the gene matches: 2. Germline V gene lookup returns CDR1 MRHNA and CDR2 SNTAGT. The CDR3 has 16 amino acids.

The V call is TRBV28, the J call TRBJ2-7; no definite D call. This CDR3 has 11 amino acids. Trimming took off 6 bases at V and 0 bases at J, with 3 bases between the two ends. The germline gives CDR1 MDHEN, CDR2 SYDVKM. CDR3 nucleotide sequence: TGTGCCAGCAGCAACTCCTACGAGCAGTACTTC. This translates into CASSNSYEQYF.

The chain employs TRBV5-6 and TRBJ1-4; a weak D match, TRBD1 (5 bases). V gave up 4 bases and J gave up 0 bases, with 10 bases separating them. From germline, CDR1 is SGHDT and CDR2 YYEEEE. The CDR3 has 15 residues. DNA for the CDR3: TGTGCCAGCAGCATCCAGGGTACAACTAATGAAAAACTGTTTTTT. Residues: CASSIQGTTNEKLFF.

The rearrangement links TRBV27 to TRBJ2-7, with D possibly matching TRBD2 (6 bases). Between the trimmed V and J ends, which lost 5 bases and 9 bases, there was a span of 20 bases. CDR1 is MNHEY and CDR2 is SMNVEV in the germline V gene (reference sequence). This CDR3 region has 14 residues. CDR3 in DNA: TGTGCCAGCAGTCGTACGGGCCCGGAGCGGGTGCAGTACTTC. Amino acids: CASSRTGPERVQYF.